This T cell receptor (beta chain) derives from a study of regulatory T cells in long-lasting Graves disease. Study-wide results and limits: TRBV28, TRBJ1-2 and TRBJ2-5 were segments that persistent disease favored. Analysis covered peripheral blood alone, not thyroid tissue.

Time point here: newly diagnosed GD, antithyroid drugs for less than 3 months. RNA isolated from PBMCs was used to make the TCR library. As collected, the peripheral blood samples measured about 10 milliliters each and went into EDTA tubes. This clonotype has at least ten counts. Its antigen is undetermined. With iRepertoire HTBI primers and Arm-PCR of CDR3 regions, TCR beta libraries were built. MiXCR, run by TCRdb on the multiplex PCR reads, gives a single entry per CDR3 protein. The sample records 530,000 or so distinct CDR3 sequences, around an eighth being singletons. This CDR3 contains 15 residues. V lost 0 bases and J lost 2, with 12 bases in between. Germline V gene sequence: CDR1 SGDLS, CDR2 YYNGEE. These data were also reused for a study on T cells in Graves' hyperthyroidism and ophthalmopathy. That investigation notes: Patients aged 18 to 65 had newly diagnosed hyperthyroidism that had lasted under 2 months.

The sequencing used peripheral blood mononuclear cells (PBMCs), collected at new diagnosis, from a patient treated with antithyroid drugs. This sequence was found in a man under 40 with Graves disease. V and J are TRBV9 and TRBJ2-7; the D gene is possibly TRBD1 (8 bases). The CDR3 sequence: CASSVATGGAYEQYF. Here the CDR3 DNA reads TGTGCCAGCAGCGTAGCTACAGGGGGGGCCTACGAGCAGTACTTC.